The 18 T cell receptor beta chains reported below all come from one sample, sequenced in a study of blood T cell repertoires in COVID-19. Clones were read by immunoSEQ multiplex PCR, and TCRdb kept only the in-frame ones, dropping some. The table records about 89,000 clones, 60% to 85% of them present only once. The sample taken for sequencing was peripheral blood. These receptor sequences come from a human donor in a cohort sampled during active COVID-19.

The chain joins TRBV30 to TRBJ1-2, with 8 bases fitting TRBD1. V lost 3 bases and J lost 5; bases outside the gene matches: 8. CDR3 length equals 14 residues. Germline CDR1 and CDR2: GTSNPN and SVGIG (reference sequence). CDR3 bases: TGTGCCTGGAGCGCAGGGGGCAGGGGGTATGGCTACACCTTC. This encodes CAWSAGGRGYGYTF. The full variable domain, in which reference TRBV30 and TRBJ1-2 provide the parts outside the CDR3, is SQTIHQWPATLVQPVGSPLSLECTVEGTSNPNLYWYRQAAGRGLQLLFYSVGIGQISSEVPQNLSASRPQDRQFILSSKKLLLSDSGFYLCAWSAGGRGYGYTFGSGTRLTVV.

In this sample, this clone turned up a few times. The CDR3 DNA sequence: TGCGCCAGCAGCCATCCGGACAGGCTTGGCTATGGCTACACCTTC. Translation gives CASSHPDRLGYGYTF. V gene TRBV4-1 combines with J gene TRBJ1-2, with 7 bases that match TRBD1. This CDR3 has 15 residues. CDR1 and CDR2 (germline): MGHRA, YSYEKL. J gave up 4 bases and V 3 bases, and 8 bases lay outside the gene matches.

The chain is built from TRBV6-5 and TRBJ1-6; 9 bases fit TRBD1. J was trimmed by 9 bases and V by 8 bases; bases with no gene match: 8. Germline CDR1 and CDR2: MNHEY and SVGAGI. CDR3 length: 14 residues. CDR3 in amino acids: CASAYTGGTSPLHF. Written as DNA, the CDR3 is TGTGCCAGCGCGTACACAGGGGGCACTTCACCCCTCCACTTT.

The V and J genes are TRBV19 and TRBJ2-7; 8 positions agree with TRBD1. With V trimmed by 0 bases and J by 2 bases, 12 bases remained unmatched. Germline CDR1 is LNHDA and CDR2 is SQIVND (reference sequence). This CDR3 comprises 18 residues. The CDR3 spells CASSIDTGRQGLPYEQYF. The CDR3 DNA reads as TGTGCCAGTAGTATAGATACGGGGCGACAGGGGCTCCCCTACGAGCAGTACTTC.

The V gene is TRBV12-3 or TRBV12-4, the J gene TRBJ2-1; D is unresolved. Trimming pared 3 bases from V and 11 bases from J, leaving 11 bases between. This CDR3 spans 12 amino acids. CDR3: CASSFQARQQFF. Written as DNA, the CDR3 is TGTGCCAGCAGTTTTCAGGCCCGACAGCAGTTCTTC.

The gene calls are TRBV11-1 and TRBJ2-3; D may be TRBD2 (7 bases). V was cut by 5 bases and J by 2 bases, with 14 bases left in between. Germline assignment: CDR1 SGHAT and CDR2 FQDESV (reference sequence). The CDR3 has 15 amino acids. CDR3 nucleotide sequence: TGTGCCAGCAGCCAACAGGGAGGGGACACAGATACGCAGTATTTT. Its protein is CASSQQGGDTDTQYF. Full variable domain (remainder filled in from reference TRBV11-1 and TRBJ2-3): EAEVAQSPRYKITEKSQAVAFWCDPISGHATLYWYRQILGQGPELLVQFQDESVVDDSQLPKDRFSAERLKGVDSTLKIQPAELGDSAMYLCASSQQGGDTDTQYFGPGTRLTVL.

This clone was seen a single time. The J gene is TRBJ2-5, the V gene TRBV10-3; 11 bases fit TRBD1. The CDR3 sequence is 15 residues long. Losses at the gene ends were 4 bases for V and 5 bases for J; bases not matched to a gene: 6. Germline V gives CDR1 ENHRY, CDR2 SYGVKD. CDR3 residues: CAISGDRGERETQYF. The CDR3 nucleotides are TGTGCCATCAGTGGGGACAGGGGGGAGAGGGAGACCCAGTACTTC.

The chain has TRBV19 and TRBJ2-2; unclear D gene. Deletions cut 3 bases from V and 8 bases from J, with 10 bases between. Germline loops: CDR1 LNHDA, CDR2 SQIVND (reference sequence). This CDR3 comprises 13 residues. The CDR3 DNA reads TGTGCCAGTAGTATCGGTCCTGCGGGGGAGCTGTTTTTT. The encoded protein is CASSIGPAGELFF.

J is TRBJ1-4 and V is TRBV14; D possibly corresponds to TRBD1 (5 bases). In germline, CDR1 is SGHDN, CDR2 FVKESK. This CDR3 is 13 amino acids long. Trimming shortened V by 5 bases and J by 8 bases, and 12 bases separated the two germline ends. Here the CDR3 DNA reads TGTGCCAGCAGCAGTAACAGGCGCGAAAAACTGTTTTTT. Encoded protein: CASSSNRREKLFF.

CDR3 coding DNA: TGTGCCAGCAGCCCGGACAGGGGGAATTCACCCCTCCACTTT. Residues: CASSPDRGNSPLHF. V gene TRBV7-8 combines with J gene TRBJ1-6; 10 bases line up with TRBD1. Germline-derived CDR1 and CDR2 are SGHVS and FQNEAQ. The V and J ends lost 5 bases and 7 bases, in that order; junction bases with no gene match: 2. The CDR3 has 14 amino acids.

The chain uses TRBV7-9 and TRBJ2-2; TRBD2 agrees at 15 bases. Germline lookup yields CDR1 SEHNR and CDR2 FQNEAQ (reference sequence). V was clipped by 7 bases and J by 6 bases; unmatched bases: 3. The CDR3 totals 15 residues. As DNA, the CDR3 is TGTGCCAGCATGAGGACTAGCGGGAGGGCCGGGGAGCTGTTTTTT. Protein sequence: CASMRTSGRAGELFF.

This clone was observed a single time. The V call is TRBV28, the J call TRBJ2-7; 11 bases map to TRBD2. Germline V lookup: CDR1 MDHEN, CDR2 SYDVKM. The CDR3 contains 15 residues. Trimming removed 6 bases from V and 3 bases from J; junction bases left unmatched: 7. The CDR3 DNA is TGTGCCAGCAGGGTGGGTAGCGGGAGGGGCTACGAGCAGTACTTC. It yields the protein CASRVGSGRGYEQYF.

A remark on this clone: Other nucleotide sequences in the sample specify the same CDR3. J is TRBJ2-3 and V is TRBV7-3, with 11 positions matching TRBD2. The V gene end was trimmed by 3 bases and the J gene end by 0 bases; junction bases not matched to a gene: 2. Germline lookup yields CDR1 SGHTA and CDR2 FQGTGA. This CDR3 comprises 16 residues. The CDR3 region has the DNA TGTGCCAGCAGCTTGTTAGCGGGAGGGAGCACAGATACGCAGTATTTT. Translation: CASSLLAGGSTDTQYF.

This rearrangement joins TRBV11-2 to TRBJ2-1, with 7 bases identical to TRBD2. The CDR3 is made up of 15 amino acids. Germline V gene lookup returns CDR1 SGHAT and CDR2 FQNNGV. J lost 3 bases, V lost 2 bases, and 4 bases had no gene match. CDR3: CASSLILAGYNEQFF. The CDR3 region has the DNA TGTGCCAGCAGCTTAATCTTAGCGGGCTACAATGAGCAGTTCTTC.

J is TRBJ2-1 and V is TRBV20-1; D is ambiguous. CDR1 is DFQATT, CDR2 SNEGSKA, per germline (reference sequence). Trimming stripped 3 bases from V and 4 bases from J, with 13 bases between. The CDR3 has 14 residues. CDR3 nucleotide sequence: TGCAGTGCTAGTCGCGCCCAAAGATACAATGAGCAGTTCTTC. Protein sequence: CSASRAQRYNEQFF.

This chain connects TRBV28 to TRBJ2-2; 7 bases are shared with TRBD2. V was pared by 6 bases and J by 0 bases, with 7 bases of the junction left unmatched. CDR1 and CDR2 from the germline V gene are MDHEN and SYDVKM. The CDR3 is 16 residues long. The DNA for the CDR3 is TGTGCCAGCAGCTCAGATGGGGGGGCGAACACCGGGGAGCTGTTTTTT. Translated: CASSSDGGANTGELFF. Variable domain in full (rest from reference TRBV28 and TRBJ2-2): DVKVTQSSRYLVKRTGEKVFLECVQDMDHENMFWYRQDPGLGLRLIYFSYDVKMKEKGDIPEGYSVSREKKERFSLILESASTNQTSMYLCASSSDGGANTGELFFGEGSRLTVL.

The rearrangement links TRBV11-1 to TRBJ2-7, with a weak D call TRBD1 (6 bases). Between the trimmed V and J ends, which lost 0 bases and 3 bases, there was a span of 9 bases. Germline V gene lookup returns CDR1 SGHAT and CDR2 FQDESV (reference sequence). The CDR3 length is 14 residues. The CDR3 DNA sequence: TGTGCCAGCAGCTTAGCCACAGGGATCTACGAGCAGTACTTC. As protein: CASSLATGIYEQYF.

V usage is TRBV6-5 and J usage is TRBJ1-3, with 11 bases matching TRBD1. The V gene end was trimmed by 6 bases and the J gene end by 4 bases; junction bases not matched to a gene: 5. Germline V lookup: CDR1 MNHEY, CDR2 SVGAGI. CDR3 length: 15 amino acids. CDR3 loop: CASSPDRGPGNTIYF. DNA of the CDR3: TGTGCCAGCAGCCCGGACAGGGGGCCCGGAAACACCATATATTTT.